This is a list of T cell receptor beta chains from one sample in a study of blood T cell repertoires in COVID-19. Clones were read by immunoSEQ multiplex PCR, and TCRdb kept only the in-frame ones, dropping some. The sample has fewer than 150,000 clones, roughly four fifths seen once. The specimen was peripheral blood. The origin of the receptors is a woman of 80 years or more with acute or convalescent COVID-19. Both conserved end residues are part of each CDR3. The D gene is left open where the match is weak. The size field is filled for only some rows; it gives once, few, many or a size class.

cdr3_nt: TGTGCCAGCAGTTGGACTAGCGGGGAAGAGACCCAGTACTTC
cdr3_aa: CASSWTSGEETQYF
clone_size: -
j_call: TRBJ2-5
v_call: TRBV28
d_call: TRBD2

cdr3_nt: TGTGCCAGCAGCGTAGGGCTAGGCGGGGCAGAGACCCAGTACTTC
cdr3_aa: CASSVGLGGAETQYF
clone_size: once
j_call: TRBJ2-5
v_call: TRBV9
d_call: -

cdr3_nt: TGTGCCAGCAGCCCCTTCTCGAACACTGAAGCTTTCTTT
cdr3_aa: CASSPFSNTEAFF
clone_size: -
j_call: TRBJ1-1
v_call: TRBV7-3
d_call: -

cdr3_nt: TGTGCCATCAGTTCCGGGGGGATCAATCAGCCCCAGCATTTT
cdr3_aa: CAISSGGINQPQHF
clone_size: -
j_call: TRBJ1-5
v_call: TRBV10-3
d_call: -

cdr3_nt: TGCGCCAGCAGCTTGGGCGGGAGGGCCCATAGAGAGTTCTTC
cdr3_aa: CASSLGGRAHREFF
clone_size: -
j_call: TRBJ2-1
v_call: TRBV5-1
d_call: TRBD2

cdr3_nt: TGCGCCAGCAGCCCAAGTACAGGGGGCGAGGAAAAACTGTTTTTT
cdr3_aa: CASSPSTGGEEKLFF
clone_size: -
j_call: TRBJ1-4
v_call: TRBV5-1
d_call: TRBD1

cdr3_nt: TGTGCCAGCTCTCTGGTCCCTCTCGGGAACACCTTC
cdr3_aa: CASSLVPLGNTF
clone_size: -
j_call: TRBJ1-2
v_call: TRBV2
d_call: -

cdr3_nt: TGTGCCAGCAGCCAAGCGGGGTACAAGGGCGAGCAGTACTTC
cdr3_aa: CASSQAGYKGEQYF
clone_size: -
j_call: TRBJ2-7
v_call: TRBV7-9
d_call: TRBD2

cdr3_nt: TGTGCCAGCAGCAGGACGGGACAGAACTCTAATTCACCCCTCCACTTT
cdr3_aa: CASSRTGQNSNSPLHF
clone_size: -
j_call: TRBJ1-6
v_call: TRBV7-9
d_call: TRBD1

cdr3_nt: TGTGCCAGCAGTTTTGGACAGGAGCACTATAGCAATCAGCCCCAGCATTTT
cdr3_aa: CASSFGQEHYSNQPQHF
clone_size: -
j_call: TRBJ1-5
v_call: TRBV28
d_call: TRBD1

cdr3_nt: TGTGCCAGCAGCACCCGACTAGCGGGAGGTACAGATACGCAGTATTTT
cdr3_aa: CASSTRLAGGTDTQYF
clone_size: -
j_call: TRBJ2-3
v_call: TRBV11-2
d_call: TRBD2

cdr3_nt: TGTGCCAGCAGTCGAAGATACGGGACAGGGTCTTTGGATACGCAGTATTTT
cdr3_aa: CASSRRYGTGSLDTQYF
clone_size: -
j_call: TRBJ2-3
v_call: TRBV2
d_call: TRBD1

cdr3_nt: TGTGCCACCCGTTACGCGGGGGAGCAGTACTTC
cdr3_aa: CATRYAGEQYF
clone_size: -
j_call: TRBJ2-7
v_call: TRBV2
d_call: -

cdr3_nt: TGTGCCAGCAGCGCCGGGACTAGCGGAAACTACGAGCAGTACTTC
cdr3_aa: CASSAGTSGNYEQYF
clone_size: -
j_call: TRBJ2-7
v_call: TRBV5-4
d_call: TRBD2

cdr3_nt: TGTGCCAGCAGTCTGTCAATGTCTGGGACAGACTCCTACGAGCAGTACTTC
cdr3_aa: CASSLSMSGTDSYEQYF
clone_size: -
j_call: TRBJ2-7
v_call: TRBV28
d_call: TRBD1

cdr3_nt: TGTGCCAGCACTTTAGGGAGCGGGGGGTACTTTTACTTC
cdr3_aa: CASTLGSGGYFYF
clone_size: -
j_call: TRBJ2-7
v_call: TRBV7-2
d_call: TRBD2

cdr3_nt: TGCGCCAGCAGCCTGGGGGGACAAAACTATGGCTACACCTTC
cdr3_aa: CASSLGGQNYGYTF
clone_size: -
j_call: TRBJ1-2
v_call: TRBV5-1
d_call: -

cdr3_nt: TGTGCCAGCAATAGGGGGGGCGCAGGTCAGCCCCAGCATTTT
cdr3_aa: CASNRGGAGQPQHF
clone_size: -
j_call: TRBJ1-5
v_call: TRBV28
d_call: -

cdr3_nt: TGTGCCAGCAGTGCCCCTAGCTTGGGAGACTATGGCTACACCTTC
cdr3_aa: CASSAPSLGDYGYTF
clone_size: -
j_call: TRBJ1-2
v_call: TRBV28
d_call: -

cdr3_nt: TGTGCCAGCAGCGTAATGACAGGGTCTAATGGCTACACCTTC
cdr3_aa: CASSVMTGSNGYTF
clone_size: -
j_call: TRBJ1-2
v_call: TRBV4-2
d_call: TRBD1

cdr3_nt: TGTGCCAGCAGCACCGGACTAGCGGGAGCGTCAGATACGCAGTATTTT
cdr3_aa: CASSTGLAGASDTQYF
clone_size: -
j_call: TRBJ2-3
v_call: TRBV5-4
d_call: TRBD2

cdr3_nt: TGTGCCAGCTCACAAGGACAGGGGCCGACGAAACATCCAGGGGAGCTGTTTTTT
cdr3_aa: CASSQGQGPTKHPGELFF
clone_size: few
j_call: TRBJ2-2
v_call: TRBV18
d_call: TRBD1

cdr3_nt: TGCGCCAGCAGCTTGACAGGGGGCCAGGATCAGCCCCAGCATTTT
cdr3_aa: CASSLTGGQDQPQHF
clone_size: many
j_call: TRBJ1-5
v_call: TRBV5-1
d_call: TRBD1

cdr3_nt: TGTGCCAGCAGCATAGGGGTCTCTGGGGCCAACGTCCTGACTTTC
cdr3_aa: CASSIGVSGANVLTF
clone_size: -
j_call: TRBJ2-6
v_call: TRBV5-6
d_call: -

cdr3_nt: TGCGCCAGCAGCCAATCTCTCCCCGGGAACATTCAGTACTTC
cdr3_aa: CASSQSLPGNIQYF
clone_size: -
j_call: TRBJ2-4
v_call: TRBV4-1
d_call: -

cdr3_nt: TGTGCCACCGAAAAGGGACAGGGCTCCTACAATGAGCAGTTCTTC
cdr3_aa: CATEKGQGSYNEQFF
clone_size: -
j_call: TRBJ2-1
v_call: TRBV15
d_call: TRBD1

cdr3_nt: TGCGCCAGCAAGGGGGGGCCCGGGGAGACCCAGTACTTC
cdr3_aa: CASKGGPGETQYF
clone_size: -
j_call: TRBJ2-5
v_call: TRBV5-1
d_call: -

cdr3_nt: TGTGCCACCAGTGGGCCCGGAGCGACTTACGAGCAGTACTTC
cdr3_aa: CATSGPGATYEQYF
clone_size: -
j_call: TRBJ2-7
v_call: TRBV24-1
d_call: -

cdr3_nt: TGTGCCAGCAGTTCAGTCACTGAAGCTTTCTTT
cdr3_aa: CASSSVTEAFF
clone_size: -
j_call: TRBJ1-1
v_call: TRBV28
d_call: -

cdr3_nt: TGTGCCAGTAGTATCGTCGACAGACACAATGAGCAGTTCTTC
cdr3_aa: CASSIVDRHNEQFF
clone_size: -
j_call: TRBJ2-1
v_call: TRBV19
d_call: -

cdr3_nt: TGTGCCAGCAGCTTACCTAGCGGGGGGAGTTCCTACAATGAGCAGTTCTTC
cdr3_aa: CASSLPSGGSSYNEQFF
clone_size: -
j_call: TRBJ2-1
v_call: TRBV5-6
d_call: TRBD2

cdr3_nt: TGTGCCAGCAGTTTATCCCTGGGGGCCTATAACTATGGCTACACCTTC
cdr3_aa: CASSLSLGAYNYGYTF
clone_size: -
j_call: TRBJ1-2
v_call: TRBV28
d_call: -

cdr3_nt: TGTGCCAGCAGTTACAGAGTCGAGGCCAAAAACATTCAGTACTTC
cdr3_aa: CASSYRVEAKNIQYF
clone_size: -
j_call: TRBJ2-4
v_call: TRBV2
d_call: -

cdr3_nt: TGTGCCAGCAGTTGGGAGGGAGGGAAGTACTTC
cdr3_aa: CASSWEGGKYF
clone_size: -
j_call: TRBJ2-5
v_call: TRBV6-6
d_call: TRBD2

cdr3_nt: TGTGCCACCGCCGATCCTGAAGGGGCAAGAGAGACCCAGTACTTC
cdr3_aa: CATADPEGARETQYF
clone_size: -
j_call: TRBJ2-5
v_call: TRBV28
d_call: -

cdr3_nt: TGTGCCAGCAGCGCCCAAACAGGGGGGGCCTACAATGAGCAGTTCTTC
cdr3_aa: CASSAQTGGAYNEQFF
clone_size: -
j_call: TRBJ2-1
v_call: TRBV7-3
d_call: -

cdr3_nt: TGTGCCAGCAGCCCCTCTAGAATGACAGGGGCTCTTTTTTACAATGAGCAGTTCTTC
cdr3_aa: CASSPSRMTGALFYNEQFF
clone_size: -
j_call: TRBJ2-1
v_call: TRBV14
d_call: TRBD1

cdr3_nt: TGTGCCAGCAGCTCAGGACACCTGAACACTGAAGCTTTCTTT
cdr3_aa: CASSSGHLNTEAFF
clone_size: -
j_call: TRBJ1-1
v_call: TRBV11-3
d_call: -

cdr3_nt: TGTGCCAGCAGCTTAGATTGGGCCGTTAGGGGTCGGGACACTGAAGCTTTCTTT
cdr3_aa: CASSLDWAVRGRDTEAFF
clone_size: -
j_call: TRBJ1-1
v_call: TRBV11-2
d_call: -

cdr3_nt: TGTGCCAGCAGCTCCCGGGTCGGTCAGGGGGCCTACGAGCAGTACTTC
cdr3_aa: CASSSRVGQGAYEQYF
clone_size: -
j_call: TRBJ2-7
v_call: TRBV7-9
d_call: TRBD1

cdr3_nt: TGTGCCAGCAGTTACACAAGCTCCTACAATGAGCAGTTCTTC
cdr3_aa: CASSYTSSYNEQFF
clone_size: -
j_call: TRBJ2-1
v_call: TRBV28
d_call: -

cdr3_nt: TGTGCCAGCTCACCAAATCAGGCCTACAATGAGCAGTTCTTC
cdr3_aa: CASSPNQAYNEQFF
clone_size: -
j_call: TRBJ2-1
v_call: TRBV18
d_call: -

cdr3_nt: TGTGCCAGCAGCATCCACCTAAGTACTAGCGGTTTCTCCCACAATGAGCAGTTCTTC
cdr3_aa: CASSIHLSTSGFSHNEQFF
clone_size: -
j_call: TRBJ2-1
v_call: TRBV21-1
d_call: -

cdr3_nt: TGTGCCAGCAGCGTACGGCCACAGGGGGGGGCAGATACGCAGTATTTT
cdr3_aa: CASSVRPQGGADTQYF
clone_size: -
j_call: TRBJ2-3
v_call: TRBV9
d_call: -

cdr3_nt: TGCGCCAGCAGCTTAGGAGGGACGTATGAAAAACTGTTTTTT
cdr3_aa: CASSLGGTYEKLFF
clone_size: once
j_call: TRBJ1-4
v_call: TRBV5-1
d_call: -

cdr3_nt: TGTGCCAGCAGTTTTGGAGGGGATCAGCCCCAGCATTTT
cdr3_aa: CASSFGGDQPQHF
clone_size: few
j_call: TRBJ1-5
v_call: TRBV12-3/TRBV12-4
d_call: -

cdr3_nt: TGTGCCATCAGGAGTAACACTGAAGCTTTCTTT
cdr3_aa: CAIRSNTEAFF
clone_size: -
j_call: TRBJ1-1
v_call: TRBV10-3
d_call: -

cdr3_nt: TGTGCCAGCAGCTTTCGCCCCCGGGCTAGCGGGAGTAACACCGGGGAGCTGTTTTTT
cdr3_aa: CASSFRPRASGSNTGELFF
clone_size: -
j_call: TRBJ2-2
v_call: TRBV7-7
d_call: TRBD2

cdr3_nt: TGTGCCAGCAGTTACTCCGCTCACAGGGGGGAGACCAATGAGCAGTTCTTC
cdr3_aa: CASSYSAHRGETNEQFF
clone_size: once
j_call: TRBJ2-1
v_call: TRBV6-2/TRBV6-3
d_call: TRBD1

cdr3_nt: TGTGCCAGCAGCCAAGAGGGACAGGGGTACGAAAAACTGTTTTTT
cdr3_aa: CASSQEGQGYEKLFF
clone_size: -
j_call: TRBJ1-4
v_call: TRBV3-1/TRBV3-2
d_call: TRBD1

cdr3_nt: TGTGCCAGCAGCCCAAGTGCGTTCGAGACCCAGTACTTC
cdr3_aa: CASSPSAFETQYF
clone_size: -
j_call: TRBJ2-5
v_call: TRBV3-1/TRBV3-2
d_call: -

cdr3_nt: TGCGCCAGCAGCTTGGGGCCCAGGGATGGCACTGAAGCTTTCTTT
cdr3_aa: CASSLGPRDGTEAFF
clone_size: -
j_call: TRBJ1-1
v_call: TRBV5-1
d_call: -

cdr3_nt: TGTGCCAGCAGTGTCCTCCCCGGGACAGGGACCCATAATTCACCCCTCCACTTT
cdr3_aa: CASSVLPGTGTHNSPLHF
clone_size: -
j_call: TRBJ1-6
v_call: TRBV2
d_call: TRBD1

cdr3_nt: TGTGCCAGCAGCTTAGGGTTGACTCAAGGGACCCAGTACTTC
cdr3_aa: CASSLGLTQGTQYF
clone_size: -
j_call: TRBJ2-5
v_call: TRBV11-2
d_call: -

cdr3_nt: TGTGCCAGCAGTCATATCCAACAGGACCGCCACACCTTC
cdr3_aa: CASSHIQQDRHTF
clone_size: -
j_call: TRBJ1-2
v_call: TRBV5-4
d_call: -